One TCR beta chain is described in this entry. Its antigen is still unknown. Samples came from healthy bone marrow donors. At sampling all donors were nominally healthy, likely with unrecorded immune exposures. The source of the sample is a study of cytomegalovirus exposure and HLA in healthy donors. General observations from the study: In a later analysis, TCR beta V- and J-gene trimming was associated with a missense DCLRE1C variant.

PCR primers comprised 60 Vbeta and 13 Jbeta primers. Method: immunoSEQ multiplex PCR; TCRdb's copy keeps in-frame clones and lacks some. The sample records some 150,000 clones, around 62% being singletons. Germline V gene lookup returns CDR1 SGHTA and CDR2 FQGNSA. The CDR3 length is 11 residues. V shed 5 bases and J shed 4 bases, with 5 bases lying between them. This clonotype originated in a man in his forties in good health and CMV-seronegative. This rearrangement joins TRBV7-2 to TRBJ2-5; possibly TRBD1 for D (5 bases). Sequencing input: PBMCs. In nucleotides, the CDR3 is TGTGCCAGCAGCAGGGGAGAGACCCAGTACTTC. This sequence encodes CASSRGETQYF.